The rows below give T cell receptor beta chains drawn from one sample of a study of cytomegalovirus exposure and HLA in healthy donors. Here immunoSEQ multiplex PCR was the method, and the copy in TCRdb shows in-frame clones only, minus some. The sample carries 130,000 to 150,000 clones, 80% recorded once. Sequencing was carried out using PBMCs. All receptors come from a young woman in good health and CMV-seronegative. The CDR3 runs from the conserved cysteine through the conserved F or W. The D gene is left open where the match is weak.

j_call d_call v_call cdr3_aa
TRBJ2-1 . TRBV6-5 CASSYTGSGEQFF
TRBJ2-7 TRBD2 TRBV2 CASSPQGAGVYEQYF
TRBJ2-3 TRBD2 TRBV6-5 CASSEVAGGPQYF
TRBJ2-6 TRBD1 TRBV5-6 CASSDQTGYSGANVLTF
TRBJ2-3 . TRBV28 CASSLSSSTDTQYF
TRBJ2-7 . TRBV30 CAWSDRDTGKQYF
TRBJ2-2 . TRBV7-9 CASSLNRVDTGELFF
TRBJ2-3 TRBD2 TRBV7-9 CSSSETSGEGTDTQYF
TRBJ1-2 . TRBV7-8 CASSLGLRIGGRIYGYTF
TRBJ1-1 . TRBV7-8 CASSSDRNTEAFF
TRBJ2-7 TRBD2 TRBV5-8 CASSGRASGRYEQYF
TRBJ2-1 . TRBV25-1 CASSEFQGYNEQFF
TRBJ2-3 TRBD1 TRBV7-8 CASSLVLGRGGTESTDTQYF
TRBJ1-4 TRBD1 TRBV19 CASRTPTGAREKLFF
TRBJ2-1 TRBD2 TRBV10-3 CATHPSLAGEDNEQFF
TRBJ2-3 TRBD2 TRBV7-2 CASSVTSGSTDTQYF
. . TRBV28 CASSLRASHEQYF
TRBJ2-5 . TRBV4-3 CASSQRGEGGETQYF
TRBJ2-7 . TRBV2 CASSPGLQPYEQYF
TRBJ2-1 TRBD2 TRBV29-1 CSVEDPAGGWNEQFF
TRBJ2-3 TRBD2 TRBV9 CASSVREGTDTQYF
TRBJ2-7 TRBD2 TRBV5-8 CASRAGVGVAGAYEQYF
TRBJ2-1 TRBD2 TRBV10-3 CAISIVTSGDYNEQFF
TRBJ2-1 . TRBV25-1 CASTPSSSYNEQFF
TRBJ2-7 TRBD2 TRBV30 CAWGRVRVSYEQYF
TRBJ2-7 TRBD2 TRBV7-8 CASSFQAGGPYEQYF
TRBJ1-3 . TRBV9 CASSVDPTGPGNTIYF
TRBJ2-1 . TRBV2 CASKSRTDYNEQFF
TRBJ2-3 . TRBV18 CASSPLVRATDTQYF
TRBJ1-2 TRBD1 TRBV2 CASTYLTTGSYGYTF
TRBJ1-1 TRBD1 TRBV10-2 CATRDRRNAEAFF
TRBJ2-5 . TRBV7-9 CSSSPRQDRETQYF